The next 31 T cell receptor beta chains were all read from a single sample in a study of cytomegalovirus exposure and HLA in healthy donors. PCR used 60 Vbeta primers and 13 Jbeta primers. Only in-frame clones appear in the TCRdb table, and some are missing; sequencing was by immunoSEQ multiplex PCR. Here the sample spans some 120,000 clones, 74% being singletons. The sample was PBMCs. The receptor set was obtained from a woman aged 45 to 65 in good health and CMV-seropositive.

CDR3 amino acids: CASSTGQGGSYEQYF. CDR3 coding DNA: TGCGCCAGCAGCACGGGACAGGGAGGATCCTACGAGCAGTACTTC. This chain connects TRBV5-1 to TRBJ2-7; TRBD1 matches 9 bases. The V and J ends lost 4 bases and 1 base, in that order; junction bases with no gene match: 6. This CDR3 spans 15 amino acids. Per germline, CDR1 SGHRS and CDR2 YFSETQ.

V is TRBV29-1 and J is TRBJ2-1; 9 bases fit TRBD1. This CDR3 comprises 15 residues. The germline CDR1 and CDR2 sequences are SQVTM and ANQGSEA. Unmatched junction bases numbered 10, after V lost 6 bases and J lost 4 bases. The CDR3 nucleotides read TGCAGCGTGGCCCCGGGACAGGGACCTTACAATGAGCAGTTCTTC. Amino acids: CSVAPGQGPYNEQFF.

This clone has just a few counts. The gene calls are TRBV7-2 and TRBJ2-6; D ambiguous. The V gene's germline CDR1 is SGHTA and CDR2 FQGNSA. Trimming stripped 1 base from V and 2 bases from J, with 12 bases between. This CDR3 is built from 17 residues. The CDR3 sequence is CASSLVPLLPGANVLTF. Written as DNA, the CDR3 is TGTGCCAGCAGCTTAGTGCCCTTACTCCCTGGGGCCAACGTCCTGACTTTC. The complete variable domain, with remaining parts taken from reference TRBV7-2 and TRBJ2-6, reads GAGVSQSPSNKVTEKGKDVELRCDPISGHTALYWYRQSLGQGLEFLIYFQGNSAPDKSGLPSDRFSAERTGGSVSTLTIQRTQQEDSAVYLCASSLVPLLPGANVLTFGAGSRLTVL.

The V and J genes are TRBV5-6 and TRBJ2-7; 9 nucleotides match TRBD2. The CDR3 has 14 residues. Germline CDR1 SGHDT, CDR2 YYEEEE. After removal of 0 bases from V and 4 bases from J, the junction contained 2 bases not matched to a gene. CDR3 loop: CASSLAAGGYEQYF. The CDR3 DNA follows: TGTGCCAGCAGCTTGGCGGCGGGGGGGTACGAGCAGTACTTC.

With regard to this clone: One end of the junction is discordant with germline, which a read error may explain. The gene calls are TRBV10-1 and TRBJ2-3; TRBD2 matches 8 bases. Germline V CDR1 and CDR2: WNHNN, SYGVQD (reference sequence). The CDR3 sequence is 15 residues long. This CDR3 is CASSVGSGGTNTQYF. Written as DNA, the CDR3 is TGCGCCAGCAGTGTGGGGAGCGGGGGCACAAATACGCAGTATTTT.

In this sample, this clone turned up a few times. This rearrangement joins TRBV23-1 to TRBJ1-3; possible D gene TRBD1, 6 bases. TRBV23-1 is sorted into the ORF group, with uncertain function. The CDR3 extends over 18 amino acids. Trimming removed 6 bases at V and 0 bases at J, with 21 bases between. This CDR3 is CASSPPRGKGSSGNTIYF. CDR3 bases: TGCGCCAGCAGCCCACCCAGGGGAAAAGGGAGCTCTGGAAACACCATATATTTT.

The chain combines TRBV29-1 with TRBJ2-6; D possibly corresponds to TRBD1 (6 bases). The germline gives CDR1 SQVTM, CDR2 ANQGSEA. V shed 8 bases and J shed 0 bases, with 11 bases lying between them. CDR3 length: 14 amino acids. The CDR3, as DNA: TGCAGCTCACTAGGGGGCTCTGGGGCCAACGTCCTGACTTTC. It encodes CSSLGGSGANVLTF.

This sequence joins TRBV5-4 and TRBJ2-5; no clear D. From germline, CDR1 is SGHNT and CDR2 YYREEE (reference sequence). There are 12 residues in the CDR3. Trimming stripped 4 bases from V and 5 bases from J, with 9 bases between. The CDR3 DNA reads as TGTGCCAGCAGCCGAGATGGTGAGACCCAGTACTTC. Its protein product is CASSRDGETQYF.

The table lists this clone with a few counts. The chain joins TRBV5-1 to TRBJ2-5; possible D gene TRBD2, 5 bases. Germline CDR1 SGHRS, CDR2 YFSETQ. Trimming left V 4 bases short and J 2 bases short, with 15 bases between. CDR3 length equals 15 residues. The CDR3 DNA sequence: TGCGCCAGCAGCGGAGGACGGATGCTACAAGAGACCCAGTACTTC. Translated: CASSGGRMLQETQYF. The entire variable domain, with the rest obtained from reference TRBV5-1 and TRBJ2-5, is as follows: KAGVTQTPRYLIKTRGQQVTLSCSPISGHRSVSWYQQTPGQGLQFLFEYFSETQRNKGNFPGRFSGRQFSNSRSEMNVSTLELGDSALYLCASSGGRMLQETQYFGPGTRLLVL.

V is TRBV2 and J is TRBJ1-1; TRBD1 might be the D (6 bases). Germline CDR1 reads SNHLY; CDR2 reads FYNNEI. This CDR3 has 12 amino acids. Trimming took 11 bases from V and 0 from J, leaving 10 bases between them. The CDR3 is CAGGQMNTEAFF. CDR3 coding DNA: TGTGCCGGGGGACAAATGAACACTGAAGCTTTCTTT.

V usage is TRBV4-1 and J usage is TRBJ1-2, with 7 bases that match TRBD1. The CDR3 runs 18 residues. V shed 0 bases, J shed 0 bases, and the junction held 10 bases outside the gene matches. Germline CDR1 reads MGHRA; CDR2 reads YSYEKL. This CDR3 is CASSQDRRDSYPNYGYTF. The CDR3 bases are TGCGCCAGCAGCCAAGATCGTCGGGACAGCTATCCTAACTATGGCTACACCTTC.

This sequence joins TRBV10-3 and TRBJ2-1; possibly TRBD2 for D (5 bases). Trimming shortened V by 10 bases and J by 4 bases, and 14 bases separated the two germline ends. Germline lookup yields CDR1 ENHRY and CDR2 SYGVKD. CDR3 length: 13 amino acids. DNA of the CDR3: TGTGCCACCAGAGGAGAGGGTTACAATGAGCAGTTCTTC. Protein product: CATRGEGYNEQFF.

The chain carries TRBV21-1 and TRBJ1-5; the table's TRBD1 call for D was not verified on the DNA. TRBV21-1 is classified as a pseudogene. The CDR3 length is 17 residues. The CDR3 is CASSDNRTGVDNQPQHF. DNA of the CDR3: TGTGCCAGCAGCGATAACCGGACAGGGGTAGACAATCAGCCCCAGCATTTT.

There are a few counts of this clone. CDR3 nucleotides: TGCGCCAGCAGCTTAGACGGGGGGGTCAACACCGGGGAGCTGTTTTTT. Its protein is CASSLDGGVNTGELFF. The J gene is TRBJ2-2, the V gene TRBV5-1; TRBD2 agrees at 8 bases. Germline trimming cut 2 bases from V and 2 bases from J; bases unmatched to any gene: 5. The CDR3 is made up of 16 amino acids. Germline V gene sequence: CDR1 SGHRS, CDR2 YFSETQ.

This clone was seen a handful of times. The chain employs TRBV2 and TRBJ1-5; TRBD1 might be the D (5 bases). The V and J ends lost 5 bases and 0 bases respectively, with 11 bases between them. Germline CDR1 SNHLY, CDR2 FYNNEI. The CDR3 is 15 residues long. CDR3 amino acids: CASSRWGDSNQPQHF. Here the CDR3 DNA reads TGTGCCAGCAGTCGGTGGGGGGATAGCAATCAGCCCCAGCATTTT.

The chain links TRBV7-9 to TRBJ1-1, with a tentative D call TRBD1 (5 bases). The germline V gene encodes CDR1 SEHNR and CDR2 FQNEAQ (reference sequence). There are 11 residues in the CDR3. Trimming stripped 1 base from V and 10 bases from J, with 7 bases between. CDR3 protein: CASSLGQGAFF. For the CDR3, the DNA is TGTGCCAGCAGCTTAGGTCAGGGAGCTTTCTTT. The complete variable domain, with remaining parts taken from reference TRBV7-9 and TRBJ1-1, reads DTGVSQNPRHKITKRGQNVTFRCDPISEHNRLYWYRQTLGQGPEFLTYFQNEAQLEKSRLLSDRFSAERPKGSFSTLEIQRTEQGDSAMYLCASSLGQGAFFGQGTRLTVV.

A few counts support this clone. The gene calls are TRBV5-1 and TRBJ1-1; D perhaps matches TRBD1 (6 bases). V was cut by 4 bases and J by 5 bases, with 15 bases left in between. Germline loops: CDR1 SGHRS, CDR2 YFSETQ. CDR3 size: 14 residues. The CDR3: CASSEQGSGTEAFF. Here the CDR3 DNA reads TGCGCCAGCAGCGAACAGGGTTCTGGAACTGAAGCTTTCTTT.

The chain joins TRBV4-1 to TRBJ2-7; maybe TRBD2 (6 bases). CDR1 is MGHRA, CDR2 YSYEKL, per germline. The CDR3 is 15 residues long. V was clipped by 0 bases and J by 7 bases, with 16 bases between them. CDR3 amino acids: CASSQDIGVGGEQYF. CDR3 DNA sequence: TGCGCCAGCAGCCAAGATATTGGTGTTGGGGGGGAGCAGTACTTC.

This clone was seen only a few times. The rearrangement uses TRBV27 and TRBJ2-5; D unclear. The CDR3 covers 16 residues. CDR1 is MNHEY and CDR2 is SMNVEV in the germline V gene (reference sequence). V was cut by 4 bases and J by 2 bases, with 17 bases left in between. CDR3 sequence reads: CASSWRARQLQETQYF. The CDR3 DNA is TGTGCCAGCAGTTGGAGAGCTCGCCAGCTTCAAGAGACCCAGTACTTC.

The V gene is TRBV21-1, the J gene TRBJ1-5. TRBV21-1 corresponds to a pseudogene. The CDR3 is 13 residues long. The CDR3 DNA reads as TGTGCCAGCTTCAAACCCGGAGGGCAGCCCCAGCATTTT. Protein product: CASFKPGGQPQHF.

The chain links TRBV9 to TRBJ1-2; weak D call: TRBD1 (5 bases). Germline V gene lookup returns CDR1 SGDLS and CDR2 YYNGEE. This CDR3 has 14 amino acids. V gave up 3 bases and J gave up 5 bases, with 14 bases separating them. CDR3 sequence reads: CASSGPGPMYGYTF. DNA for the CDR3: TGTGCCAGCAGCGGGCCAGGGCCGATGTATGGCTACACCTTC.

The chain is built from TRBV5-4 and TRBJ2-7; 10 positions match TRBD1. J gave up 7 bases and V 4 bases, and 8 bases lay outside the gene matches. CDR1 is SGHNT and CDR2 is YYREEE in the germline V gene (reference sequence). The CDR3 length is 14 residues. The chain's CDR3 is CASSEPGQGREQYF. The CDR3 DNA reads TGTGCCAGCAGCGAACCGGGACAGGGGCGGGAGCAGTACTTC. Using reference TRBV5-4 and TRBJ2-7 for the parts outside the CDR3, the full variable domain is ETGVTQSPTHLIKTRGQQVTLRCSSQSGHNTVSWYQQALGQGPQFIFQYYREEENGRGNFPPRFSGLQFPNYSSELNVNALELDDSALYLCASSEPGQGREQYFGPGTRLTVT.

Concerning this clone itself: The limits of the CDR3 on the DNA are not certain, so only TCRdb's listed CDR3 is given. V is TRBV1 and J is TRBJ1-1; TRBD1 is the table's D call, not checked against the DNA. TRBV1 is reported as a pseudogene. From its first to its last residue, the CDR3 has 22 amino acids. CDR3 protein: CTSSQGPSNIVGTGNPNTEAFF.

The chain joins TRBV5-6 to TRBJ1-5; tentative D call: TRBD1 (6 bases). Trimming shortened V by 2 bases and J by 3 bases, and 18 bases separated the two germline ends. The CDR3 spans 17 residues. Germline CDR1 and CDR2: SGHDT and YYEEEE. In DNA form, the CDR3 reads TGTGCCAGCAGCTTCACGAGAGGGAGACAGGCCAATCAGCCCCAGCATTTT. As protein: CASSFTRGRQANQPQHF. Full variable domain (remainder filled in from reference TRBV5-6 and TRBJ1-5): DAGVTQSPTHLIKTRGQQVTLRCSPKSGHDTVSWYQQALGQGPQFIFQYYEEEERQRGNFPDRFSGHQFPNYSSELNVNALLLGDSALYLCASSFTRGRQANQPQHFGDGTRLSIL.

The chain combines TRBV9 with TRBJ1-3, with D uncertain. Germline CDR1 and CDR2: SGDLS and YYNGEE. V was cut by 3 bases and J by 2 bases, with 9 bases left in between. The CDR3 length is 14 residues. CDR3 region: CASSAQRAGNTIYF. CDR3 nucleotides: TGTGCCAGCAGCGCCCAAAGAGCTGGAAACACCATATATTTT.

This clone showed up just a few times. The rearrangement links TRBV6-5 to TRBJ2-3, with D tentatively TRBD2 (5 bases). CDR1 MNHEY and CDR2 SVGAGI come from the germline V gene. This CDR3 spans 14 amino acids. V lost 6 bases, J lost 4 bases, and 14 bases lay in between. CDR3 region: CASRSGWAPDTQYF. The DNA of the CDR3 is TGTGCCAGCAGATCGGGATGGGCGCCAGATACGCAGTATTTT.

The V and J genes are TRBV30 and TRBJ1-1; no clear D. CDR3 length: 14 amino acids. The germline V gene has CDR1 GTSNPN and CDR2 SVGIG (reference sequence). Deletions cut 0 bases from V and 2 bases from J, with 10 bases between. The CDR3 reads CAWSVRAGNTEAFF. CDR3 in DNA: TGTGCCTGGAGTGTACGTGCGGGAAACACTGAAGCTTTCTTT. The whole variable domain, filled in from reference TRBV30 and TRBJ1-1, reads SQTIHQWPATLVQPVGSPLSLECTVEGTSNPNLYWYRQAAGRGLQLLFYSVGIGQISSEVPQNLSASRPQDRQFILSSKKLLLSDSGFYLCAWSVRAGNTEAFFGQGTRLTVV.

This clone was seen a few times. The chain links TRBV4-3 to TRBJ2-7; TRBD1 aligns across 8 bases. The V gene end was trimmed by 3 bases and the J gene end by 5 bases; junction bases not matched to a gene: 9. The CDR3 runs 15 residues. Germline lookup yields CDR1 LGHNA and CDR2 YSLEER. CDR3 region: CASSHTGTGGNEQYF. CDR3 sequence (DNA): TGCGCCAGCAGCCATACCGGGACAGGAGGGAACGAGCAGTACTTC.

For the CDR3, the DNA is TGTGCCAGCAGTGATTGGACAGGCGGATCCCTGGGGGGCTACACCTTC. This codes for CASSDWTGGSLGGYTF. The genes are TRBV25-1 and TRBJ1-2; 7 bases fit TRBD1. This CDR3 comprises 16 residues. The germline CDR1 and CDR2 sequences are MGHDK and SYGVNS. V was pared by 3 bases and J by 8 bases, with 15 bases of the junction left unmatched.

This clone was seen a few times. This chain uses TRBV5-1 with TRBJ2-5; 7 positions match TRBD1. The trim removed 7 bases at V and 1 base at J, leaving 7 bases unmatched. From germline, CDR1 is SGHRS and CDR2 YFSETQ. This CDR3 region has 14 residues. The CDR3 region has the DNA TGCGCCAGCTCTCGCGGACAGGTCCAAGAGACCCAGTACTTC. This gives the protein CASSRGQVQETQYF.

This clone occurred once. This chain joins TRBV15 and TRBJ2-1; 7 nucleotides match TRBD2. This CDR3 contains 15 residues. V trimming: 5 bases; J trimming: 12 bases; junction bases outside the gene matches: 16. CDR1 is LNHNV, CDR2 YYDKDF, per germline (reference sequence). CDR3 amino acids: CATSSPLGVGGVQFF. In DNA, the CDR3 is TGTGCCACCAGCTCCCCCCTGGGCGTTGGGGGGGTGCAGTTCTTC.